The T cell receptor beta chain described here comes from a study of cytomegalovirus exposure and HLA in healthy donors. The table lists this clone with a few counts. No antigen is known for it. In the PCR, 60 Vbeta and 13 Jbeta primers were used. Method: immunoSEQ multiplex PCR; TCRdb's copy keeps in-frame clones and lacks some. This table holds roughly 130,000 clones, roughly two thirds found once. The ends lost 6 bases at V and 2 bases at J; junction bases unmatched: 8. The CDR3 spans 16 residues. CDR1 and CDR2 from the germline V gene are MNHEY and SMNVEV (reference sequence). Broader study findings: Analyses of presence and absence presupposed an approximately uniform sequencing depth across donors. Being productive about 87% or about 30% of the time was typical of most TCR beta V segments in an earlier analysis. The HLA-A and HLA-B alleles of most subjects were reportedly predicted accurately from TCR beta sequences. In a later analysis, HLA-C alleles had the fewest associated TCRs, DRB1 alleles the most.

The chain has TRBV27 and TRBJ2-2, with 8 bases identical to TRBD1. The sequencing sample was made of PBMCs. This TCR was sampled from a male donor in good health and CMV-seronegative. CDR3 DNA: TGTGCCAGCAGCCTGGACAGGGTTCTAAACACCGGGGAGCTGTTTTTT. This codes for CASSLDRVLNTGELFF.